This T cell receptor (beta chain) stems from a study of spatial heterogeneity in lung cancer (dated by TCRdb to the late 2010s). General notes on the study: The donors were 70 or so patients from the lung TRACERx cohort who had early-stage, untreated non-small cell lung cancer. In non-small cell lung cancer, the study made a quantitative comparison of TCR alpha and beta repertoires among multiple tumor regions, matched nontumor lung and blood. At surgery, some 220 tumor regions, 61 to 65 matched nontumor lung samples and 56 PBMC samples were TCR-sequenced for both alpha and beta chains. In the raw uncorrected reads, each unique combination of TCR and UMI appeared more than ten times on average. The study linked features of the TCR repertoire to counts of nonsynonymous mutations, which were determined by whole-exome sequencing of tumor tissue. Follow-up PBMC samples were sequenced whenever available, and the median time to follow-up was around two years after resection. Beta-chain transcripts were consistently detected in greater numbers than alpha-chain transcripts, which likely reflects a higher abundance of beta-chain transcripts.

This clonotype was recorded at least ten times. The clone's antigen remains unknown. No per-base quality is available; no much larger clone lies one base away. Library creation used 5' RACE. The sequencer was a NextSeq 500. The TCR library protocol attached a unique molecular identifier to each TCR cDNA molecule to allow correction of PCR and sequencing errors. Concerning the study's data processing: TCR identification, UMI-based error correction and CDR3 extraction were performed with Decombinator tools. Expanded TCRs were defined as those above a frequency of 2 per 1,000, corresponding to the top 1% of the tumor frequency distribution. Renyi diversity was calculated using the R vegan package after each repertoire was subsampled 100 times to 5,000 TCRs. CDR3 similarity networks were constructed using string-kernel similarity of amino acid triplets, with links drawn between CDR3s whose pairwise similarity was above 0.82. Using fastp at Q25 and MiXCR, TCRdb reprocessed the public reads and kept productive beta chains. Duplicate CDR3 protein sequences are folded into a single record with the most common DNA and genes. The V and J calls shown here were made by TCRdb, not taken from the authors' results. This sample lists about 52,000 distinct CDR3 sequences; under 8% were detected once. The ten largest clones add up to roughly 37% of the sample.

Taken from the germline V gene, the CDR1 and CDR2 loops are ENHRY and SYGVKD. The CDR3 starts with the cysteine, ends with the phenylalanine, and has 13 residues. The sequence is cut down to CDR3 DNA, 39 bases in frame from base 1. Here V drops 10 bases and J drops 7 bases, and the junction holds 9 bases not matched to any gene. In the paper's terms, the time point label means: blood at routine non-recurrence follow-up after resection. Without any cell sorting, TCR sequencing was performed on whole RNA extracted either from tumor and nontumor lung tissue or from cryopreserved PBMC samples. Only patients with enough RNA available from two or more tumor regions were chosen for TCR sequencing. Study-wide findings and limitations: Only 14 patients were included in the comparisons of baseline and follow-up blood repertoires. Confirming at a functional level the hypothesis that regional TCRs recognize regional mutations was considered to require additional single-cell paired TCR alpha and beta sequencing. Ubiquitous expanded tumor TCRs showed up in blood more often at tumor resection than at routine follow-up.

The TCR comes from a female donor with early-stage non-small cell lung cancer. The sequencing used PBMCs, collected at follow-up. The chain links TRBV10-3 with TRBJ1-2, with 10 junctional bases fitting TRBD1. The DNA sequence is TGTGCCACAGAAGCGGGACAGGGGTCTGGCTACACCTTC. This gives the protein CATEAGQGSGYTF.